This TCR beta chain was captured by sequencing in a study of blood T cell repertoires in COVID-19. Study background: Some COVID-19 samples were acute and others convalescent; all came from the United States, Italy and Spain. T cells, B-cell-depleted T cells, or PBMCs supplied cDNA or gDNA.

The ends lost 5 bases at V and 6 bases at J; junction bases unmatched: 8. Germline-derived CDR1 and CDR2 are SGHTA and FQGNSA. This CDR3 comprises 15 residues. This clone occurred once. As handled by the study authors: Using reference gene primer amplification, nucleated cell counts were estimated. The assay was immunoSEQ multiplex PCR, and TCRdb's table has in-frame clones only and misses some. V and J calls and clone size are copied from that table; D and trimming were computed from the DNA. This table holds 150,000 to 200,000 clones, around 76% found once. Sequencing was carried out using peripheral blood. The receptor comes from a woman aged 50 to 60 with active or convalescent COVID-19. The gene calls are TRBV7-2 and TRBJ2-3, with TRBD1 matching over 10 bases. The CDR3 region has the DNA TGTGCCAGCAGCCCGATGGGACAGGGGAAGGATACGCAGTATTTT. Its translation is CASSPMGQGKDTQYF. Supplemented by reference TRBV7-2 and TRBJ2-3, the full variable domain reads GAGVSQSPSNKVTEKGKDVELRCDPISGHTALYWYRQSLGQGLEFLIYFQGNSAPDKSGLPSDRFSAERTGGSVSTLTIQRTQQEDSAVYLCASSPMGQGKDTQYFGPGTRLTVL.